This T cell receptor beta chain was recovered during a study of blood T cell repertoires in COVID-19. Study-wide context: The study drew acute and convalescent COVID-19 samples from the United States, Italy and Spain. Sources were T cells, B-cell-depleted T cells, or PBMCs; the material itself was cDNA or gDNA.

Between the trimmed V and J ends, which lost 4 bases and 5 bases, there was a span of 14 bases. Germline V gene sequence: CDR1 SQVTM, CDR2 ANQGSEA. CDR3 length equals 13 residues. To note about this clone: Within the sample, other DNA sequences also encode this same CDR3.

In the authors' workflow: Nucleated cell number was recorded as an estimate derived from reference gene primer amplification. The method was immunoSEQ multiplex PCR; TCRdb's version includes in-frame clones alone and lacks a portion of them. V, J and clone size derive from that table, while D and trimming were established from the DNA sequence. This sample carries about 190,000 clones, around four fifths of them seen once, and the ten largest clones take around 2.8%. The chain joins TRBV29-1 to TRBJ2-5; possible D gene TRBD1, 7 bases. The TCR was taken from a woman of 80 years or more with active or convalescent COVID-19. Sample: peripheral blood. The CDR3 DNA reads TGCAGCGTTGGTGGAGGGGGCGGCGAGACCCAGTACTTC. This encodes CSVGGGGGETQYF.